This passage covers 3 T cell receptor beta chains from one sample sequenced in a study of blood T cell repertoires in COVID-19. Only in-frame clones appear in the TCRdb table, and some are missing; sequencing was by immunoSEQ multiplex PCR. The sample shows 200,000 to 300,000 clones, roughly 80% of them seen only once. Sample: peripheral blood. The source is a woman aged 55-70 years with active or convalescent COVID-19.

The rearrangement uses TRBV27 and TRBJ2-1; 9 positions match TRBD1. CDR3 length: 16 amino acids. The germline gives CDR1 MNHEY, CDR2 SMNVEV (reference sequence). With V trimmed by 5 bases and J by 7 bases, 12 bases remained unmatched. The CDR3 sequence: CASSPRTGVLENEQFF. For the CDR3, the DNA is TGTGCCAGCAGTCCCCGGACAGGGGTCCTCGAAAATGAGCAGTTCTTC.

This clone was seen a single time. V usage is TRBV27 and J usage is TRBJ2-3; D perhaps matches TRBD2 (6 bases). Germline CDR1 reads MNHEY; CDR2 reads SMNVEV (reference sequence). Trimming stripped 0 bases from V and 0 bases from J, with 10 bases between. The CDR3 spans 16 residues. DNA for the CDR3: TGTGCCAGCAGTTTATCGAGGGACTCTAGCACAGATACGCAGTATTTT. Encoded protein: CASSLSRDSSTDTQYF.

The rearrangement uses TRBV19 and TRBJ2-1, with no clear D. Trimming removed 1 base from V and 5 bases from J, with 6 bases in between. The CDR3 consists of 13 residues. Per the germline V gene, CDR1 is LNHDA and CDR2 is SQIVND (reference sequence). The CDR3 DNA sequence: TGTGCCAGTAGTATAGGGAGAAACAATGAGCAGTTCTTC. It codes for CASSIGRNNEQFF.